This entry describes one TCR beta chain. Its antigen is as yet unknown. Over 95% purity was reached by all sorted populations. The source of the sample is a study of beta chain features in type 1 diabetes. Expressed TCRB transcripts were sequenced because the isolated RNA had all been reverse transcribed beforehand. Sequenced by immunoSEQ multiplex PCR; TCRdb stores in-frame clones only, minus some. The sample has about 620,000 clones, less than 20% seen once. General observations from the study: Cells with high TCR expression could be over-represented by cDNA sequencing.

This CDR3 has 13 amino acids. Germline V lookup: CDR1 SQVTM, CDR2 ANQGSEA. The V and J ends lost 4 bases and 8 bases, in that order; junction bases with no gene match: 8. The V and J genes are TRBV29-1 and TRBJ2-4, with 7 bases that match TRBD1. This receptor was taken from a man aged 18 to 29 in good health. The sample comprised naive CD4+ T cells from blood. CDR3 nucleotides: TGCAGCGTTGGGCCGGGACAGAAGGACATTCAGTACTTC. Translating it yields CSVGPGQKDIQYF.